This TCR beta chain was profiled in a study of blood T cell repertoires in COVID-19. Turning to the study itself: From T cells, B-cell-depleted T cells, or PBMCs came the material, which was cDNA or gDNA.

Germline loops: CDR1 KGHDR, CDR2 SFDVKD. CDR3 length: 16 residues. Unmatched junction bases numbered 12, after V lost 6 bases and J lost 7 bases. In the original processing: How many nucleated cells were present was estimated from reference gene primer amplification. Sequenced by immunoSEQ multiplex PCR; TCRdb stores in-frame clones only, minus some. For V, J and clone size, that table is used; D and trimming come from the DNA. The sample lists about 340,000 clones, around 87% seen once, with roughly 6% in the top ten. The specimen sequenced was peripheral blood. The J gene is TRBJ2-1, the V gene TRBV24-1; TRBD1 matches 9 bases. This TCR was recovered from a woman between 50 and 59 years old with COVID-19, enrolled during active disease. CDR3 sequence: CATSRTGQGTRNEQFF. The CDR3 nucleotides are TGTGCCACCAGTCGCACAGGACAGGGGACTCGAAATGAGCAGTTCTTC.